Following are 4 T cell receptor beta chains from one sample sequenced in a study of T cell responses to AZD1222 COVID-19 vaccine. Method: immunoSEQ multiplex PCR; TCRdb's copy keeps in-frame clones and lacks some. The data contain around 140,000 clones, over 90% of them singletons. The source was peripheral blood, collected on day 0 of AZD1222 vaccination. The source of these receptors is an adult in good health.

The V gene is TRBV10-3, the J gene TRBJ2-7; D is ambiguous. CDR1 is ENHRY and CDR2 is SYGVKD in the germline V gene. V was trimmed by 4 bases and J by 6 bases, leaving 7 bases between them. The CDR3 length is 11 residues. The CDR3: CAISALGEQYF. For the CDR3, the DNA is TGTGCCATCAGTGCCTTGGGCGAGCAGTACTTC.

The chain is built from TRBV7-8 and TRBJ2-7; TRBD2 matches at 16 bases. CDR1 is SGHVS and CDR2 is FQNEAQ in the germline V gene. Trimming at V came to 4 bases and at J to 5 bases, leaving 11 bases not matched to a gene. This CDR3 comprises 18 residues. The DNA for the CDR3 is TGTGCCAGCAGCTCCGAGCTGGGACTAGCGGGAGGGCCCCACGAGCAGTACTTC. This gives the protein CASSSELGLAGGPHEQYF. The entire variable domain, with the rest obtained from reference TRBV7-8 and TRBJ2-7, is as follows: GAGVSQSPRYKVAKRGQDVALRCDPISGHVSLFWYQQALGQGPEFLTYFQNEAQLDKSGLPSDRFFAERPEGSVSTLKIQRTQQEDSAVYLCASSSELGLAGGPHEQYFGPGTRLTVT.

The genes are TRBV21-1 and TRBJ1-5. TRBV21-1 is tagged as a pseudogene. This CDR3 spans 13 amino acids. This chain's CDR3 is CASSKDGNQPQHF. The CDR3 DNA reads TGTGCCAGCAGCAAAGACGGGAATCAGCCCCAGCATTTT.

This clone was found once. The V call is TRBV24-1, the J call TRBJ2-7; TRBD2 might be the D (6 bases). This CDR3 comprises 15 residues. Trimming cost V 1 base and J 1 base, with 10 bases left between them. Germline CDR1 reads KGHDR; CDR2 reads SFDVKD. Written as DNA, the CDR3 is TGTGCCACCAGTGATTTTCGGGGAGGATCCTACGAGCAGTACTTC. It specifies CATSDFRGGSYEQYF.